This passage covers 17 T cell receptor beta chains from one sample sequenced in a study of blood T cell repertoires in COVID-19. Only in-frame clones appear in the TCRdb table, and some are missing; sequencing was by immunoSEQ multiplex PCR. The sample comprises 200,000 to 250,000 clones, over 75% of which are singletons, and around 3.7% rests with the top ten. Material for sequencing was PBMCs or T cells enriched from blood (not recorded which). The receptors stem from a woman in her twenties or thirties who had been exposed to COVID-19.

The chain uses TRBV3-1 (or the pseudogene TRBV3-2) and TRBJ1-3; a possible D gene is TRBD1 (6 bases). Germline V gene sequence: CDR1 LGHDT, CDR2 YNNKEL (reference sequence). The length of the CDR3 is 14 residues. V lost 4 bases and J lost 2, with 9 bases in between. CDR3 sequence: CASSPQGAGNTIYF. The CDR3 DNA sequence: TGTGCCAGCAGCCCACAGGGAGCTGGAAACACCATATATTTT.

The V and J genes are TRBV6-5 and TRBJ1-2, with TRBD1 as a possible D gene (6 bases). The V end lost 7 bases, the J end lost 10 bases, and 16 bases lay between the germline ends. The CDR3 extends over 12 amino acids. The germline CDR1 and CDR2 sequences are MNHEY and SVGAGI. The CDR3 nucleotides are TGTGCCAGCACCAAACAGGGTTGGGACTACACCTTC. It is translated as CASTKQGWDYTF.

This clone was seen only once. CDR3 region: CASSSRLDTGELFF. The CDR3 DNA reads as TGTGCCAGCAGCTCGCGGCTCGACACCGGGGAGCTGTTTTTT. The V call is TRBV7-9, the J call TRBJ2-2; D gene ambiguous. The CDR3 loop spans 14 amino acids. Germline CDR1 reads SEHNR; CDR2 reads FQNEAQ (reference sequence). V was shortened by 4 bases and J by 3 bases, with 9 bases between the two germline ends.

This sequence joins TRBV19 and TRBJ1-1; tentative D call: TRBD1 (6 bases). Germline CDR1 and CDR2: LNHDA and SQIVND (reference sequence). V was clipped by 4 bases and J by 7 bases, with 16 bases between them. This CDR3 contains 14 residues. DNA for the CDR3: TGTGCCAGTAGTACCGTACAGGGATCGGGTGAAGCTTTCTTT. Protein: CASSTVQGSGEAFF.

This clone has a handful of counts. The chain joins TRBV27 to TRBJ2-5; D is possibly TRBD1 (5 bases). V shed 9 bases and J shed 5 bases, with 31 bases lying between them. Looked up from germline, CDR1 is MNHEY and CDR2 is SMNVEV (reference sequence). The CDR3 loop spans 18 amino acids. CDR3: CARDQIPRKGVRKETQYF. The CDR3 DNA follows: TGTGCCAGGGACCAGATTCCCCGTAAAGGGGTAAGAAAGGAGACCCAGTACTTC.

This chain uses TRBV15 with TRBJ1-5, with D possibly matching TRBD1 (6 bases). Germline CDR1 is LNHNV and CDR2 is YYDKDF (reference sequence). This CDR3 has 13 residues. V gave up 9 bases and J gave up 4 bases, with 13 bases separating them. The CDR3, as DNA: TGTGCCACGACACAGGGAGGGAATCAGCCCCAGCATTTT. Residues: CATTQGGNQPQHF. Combining the CDR3 with reference TRBV15 and TRBJ1-5 gives the whole variable domain DAMVIQNPRYQVTQFGKPVTLSCSQTLNHNVMYWYQQKSSQAPKLLFHYYDKDFNNEADTPDNFQSRRPNTSFCFLDIRSPGLGDTAMYLCATTQGGNQPQHFGDGTRLSIL.

The chain has TRBV3-1 (or the pseudogene TRBV3-2) and TRBJ2-1; TRBD2 agrees at 11 bases. This CDR3 comprises 15 residues. With V trimmed by 6 bases and J by 9 bases, 10 bases remained unmatched. Germline CDR1 is LGHDT and CDR2 is YNNKEL (reference sequence). CDR3 residues: CASSLAGGSSVEQFF. The CDR3 DNA sequence: TGTGCCAGCAGTCTAGCGGGAGGTTCCTCCGTTGAGCAGTTCTTC.

The chain recombines TRBV6-5 with TRBJ1-6, with 8 nucleotides matching TRBD1. CDR3 size: 14 residues. With 5 bases clipped from V and 14 bases from J, the junction kept 11 bases outside the gene matches. Germline CDR1 reads MNHEY; CDR2 reads SVGAGI. The CDR3 loop is CASSTRQGIFALHF. In DNA, the CDR3 is TGTGCCAGCAGTACCAGACAGGGGATCTTCGCCCTCCACTTT.

The chain joins TRBV5-1 to TRBJ2-1; D is uncertain. Trimming took 3 bases from V and 6 from J, leaving 10 bases between them. Germline lookup yields CDR1 SGHRS and CDR2 YFSETQ. The CDR3 covers 13 residues. The CDR3 nucleotides are TGCGCCAGCAGCTCCCCGGTCGGCAATGAGCAGTTCTTC. It is translated as CASSSPVGNEQFF.

The rearrangement links TRBV19 to TRBJ1-3; D gene unclear. Per the germline V gene, CDR1 is LNHDA and CDR2 is SQIVND (reference sequence). V was clipped by 4 bases and J by 0 bases, with 13 bases between them. The CDR3 is made up of 16 amino acids. The chain's CDR3 is CASSTQSVFSGNTIYF. As DNA, the CDR3 is TGTGCCAGTAGTACTCAAAGCGTGTTCTCTGGAAACACCATATATTTT.

The chain combines TRBV30 with TRBJ1-4, with 9 bases identical to TRBD1. CDR3 length equals 10 residues. Germline loops: CDR1 GTSNPN, CDR2 SVGIG (reference sequence). V trimming: 7 bases; J trimming: 11 bases; junction bases outside the gene matches: 2. CDR3 coding DNA: TGTGCCTTACAGGGGGCGAAACTGTTTTTT. Translation: CALQGAKLFF.

The rearrangement links TRBV5-1 to TRBJ1-5, with D possibly being TRBD1 (6 bases). The CDR3 runs to 17 residues. Trimming left V 1 base short and J 3 bases short, with 17 bases between. Germline V lookup: CDR1 SGHRS, CDR2 YFSETQ. The CDR3 reads CASSLRDTRPLNQPQHF. For the CDR3, the DNA is TGCGCCAGCAGCTTGAGGGACACGAGACCCCTCAATCAGCCCCAGCATTTT.

Written as DNA, the CDR3 is TGTGCCTGGAGTGCAGGGTGGGTGGCAGACACCTTC. Protein sequence: CAWSAGWVADTF. The V and J genes are TRBV30 and TRBJ1-2, with a tentative D call TRBD1 (5 bases). V lost 1 base and J 12 bases, leaving 15 bases between the germline ends. The CDR3 consists of 12 residues. The germline gives CDR1 GTSNPN, CDR2 SVGIG (reference sequence).

The genes are TRBV7-9 and TRBJ2-2; 7 bases agree with TRBD1. Germline V gene data show CDR1 as SEHNR and CDR2 as FQNEAQ (reference sequence). V lost 3 bases to trimming and J lost 4 bases; unmatched junction nucleotides: 2. The CDR3 totals 14 residues. The CDR3 coding sequence is TGTGCCAGCAGCTTGAGGGGGCGCACCGGGGAGCTGTTTTTT. Amino acid sequence: CASSLRGRTGELFF. The full variable domain, rest sourced from reference TRBV7-9 and TRBJ2-2, is DTGVSQNPRHKITKRGQNVTFRCDPISEHNRLYWYRQTLGQGPEFLTYFQNEAQLEKSRLLSDRFSAERPKGSFSTLEIQRTEQGDSAMYLCASSLRGRTGELFFGEGSRLTVL.

The gene calls are TRBV11-2 and TRBJ2-7; TRBD2 agrees at 7 bases. V shed 4 bases, J shed 9 bases, and the junction held 9 bases outside the gene matches. Germline CDR1 SGHAT, CDR2 FQNNGV. CDR3 length: 13 residues. In nucleotides, the CDR3 is TGTGCCAGCAGCTCGTTCGACGGGGAGGGGCAGTACTTC. It is translated as CASSSFDGEGQYF.

The chain carries TRBV5-1 and TRBJ2-1; TRBD1 aligns across 8 bases. With V trimmed by 4 bases and J by 10 bases, 7 bases remained unmatched. Germline CDR1 reads SGHRS; CDR2 reads YFSETQ. The length of the CDR3 is 13 residues. The CDR3 region has the DNA TGCGCCAGCAGCACCGGACAGGGAGGAGAGCAGTTCTTC. This gives the protein CASSTGQGGEQFF.

The chain carries TRBV9 and TRBJ2-6; no firm D call. The CDR3 is 14 amino acids. Trimming took off 3 bases at V and 0 bases at J, with 4 bases between the two ends. The germline gives CDR1 SGDLS, CDR2 YYNGEE. In nucleotides, the CDR3 is TGTGCCAGCAGCGGGAGCTCTGGGGCCAACGTCCTGACTTTC. Translation: CASSGSSGANVLTF. The variable domain in full, with the rest retrieved from reference TRBV9 and TRBJ2-6, is DSGVTQTPKHLITATGQRVTLRCSPRSGDLSVYWYQQSLDQGLQFLIQYYNGEERAKGNILERFSAQQFPDLHSELNLSSLELGDSALYFCASSGSSGANVLTFGAGSRLTVL.